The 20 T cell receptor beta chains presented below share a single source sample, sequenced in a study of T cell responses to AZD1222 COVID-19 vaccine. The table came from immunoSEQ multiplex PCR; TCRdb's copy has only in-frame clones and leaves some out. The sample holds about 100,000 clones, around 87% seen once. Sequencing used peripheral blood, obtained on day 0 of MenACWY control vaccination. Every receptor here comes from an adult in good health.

This CDR3 is CASSWARNEKLFF. DNA for the CDR3: TGTGCCAGCAGTTGGGCCCGAAATGAAAAACTGTTTTTT. This chain links TRBV7-2 with TRBJ1-4; unclear D gene. The CDR3 sequence is 13 residues long. Germline V lookup: CDR1 SGHTA, CDR2 FQGNSA. The ends were cut back, 6 bases at V and 5 bases at J, with 10 bases in the middle.

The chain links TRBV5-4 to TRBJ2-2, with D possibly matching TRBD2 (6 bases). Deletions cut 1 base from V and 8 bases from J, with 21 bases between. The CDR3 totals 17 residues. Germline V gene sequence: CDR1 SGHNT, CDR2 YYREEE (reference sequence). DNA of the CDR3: TGTGCCAGCAGCTTGTACCGGGACTCCCCCTTTTCAGGGGAGCTGTTTTTT. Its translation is CASSLYRDSPFSGELFF.

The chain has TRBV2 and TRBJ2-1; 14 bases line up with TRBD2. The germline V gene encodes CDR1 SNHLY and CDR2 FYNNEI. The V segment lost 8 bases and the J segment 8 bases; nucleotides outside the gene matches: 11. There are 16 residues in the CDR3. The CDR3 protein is CASLRGLAGGVDEQFF. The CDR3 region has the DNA TGTGCCAGCCTCCGTGGACTAGCGGGGGGTGTCGATGAGCAGTTCTTC.

The CDR3 nucleotides read TGTGCCAGCAGTTACCCTCAGCAGTTCTTC. Its protein is CASSYPQQFF. The J gene is TRBJ2-1, the V gene TRBV6-5; D not certain. CDR1 and CDR2 (germline): MNHEY, SVGAGI. V gave up 2 bases and J gave up 11 bases, with 4 bases separating them. This CDR3 is built from 10 residues.

The DNA for the CDR3 is TGTGCCAGCAGTTACTTTGAGGCAGGAGGCTACACCTTC. Translation: CASSYFEAGGYTF. The genes are TRBV6-5 and TRBJ1-2; D unresolved. Per the germline V gene, CDR1 is MNHEY and CDR2 is SVGAGI. The CDR3 consists of 13 residues. V lost 1 base and J lost 8, with 11 bases in between.

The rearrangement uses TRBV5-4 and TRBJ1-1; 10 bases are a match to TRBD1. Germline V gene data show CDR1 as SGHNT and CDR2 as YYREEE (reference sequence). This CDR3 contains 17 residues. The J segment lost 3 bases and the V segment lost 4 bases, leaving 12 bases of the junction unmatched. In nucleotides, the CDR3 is TGTGCCAGCAGCCCCGGGACAGGGGAGTTGAGGGACACTGAAGCTTTCTTT. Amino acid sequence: CASSPGTGELRDTEAFF.

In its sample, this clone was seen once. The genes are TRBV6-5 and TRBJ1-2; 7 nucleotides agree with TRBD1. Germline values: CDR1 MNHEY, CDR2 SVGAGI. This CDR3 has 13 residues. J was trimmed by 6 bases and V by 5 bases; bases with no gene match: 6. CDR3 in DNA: TGTGCCAGCAGTAGAGACAGGGAGAATGGCTACACCTTC. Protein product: CASSRDRENGYTF.

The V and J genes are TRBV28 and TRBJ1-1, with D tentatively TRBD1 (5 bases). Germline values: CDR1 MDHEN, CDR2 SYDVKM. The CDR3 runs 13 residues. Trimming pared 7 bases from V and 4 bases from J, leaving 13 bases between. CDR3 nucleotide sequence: TGTGCCAGCACCTCGGGGCTTCCCACTGAAGCTTTCTTT. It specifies CASTSGLPTEAFF.

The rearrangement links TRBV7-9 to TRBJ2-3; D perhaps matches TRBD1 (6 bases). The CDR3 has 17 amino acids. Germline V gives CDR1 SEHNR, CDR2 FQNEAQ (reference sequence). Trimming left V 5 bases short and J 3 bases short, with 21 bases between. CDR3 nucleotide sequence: TGTGCCAGCAGCCCGAGAACCGGGACAAGATTAACAGATACGCAGTATTTT. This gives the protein CASSPRTGTRLTDTQYF.

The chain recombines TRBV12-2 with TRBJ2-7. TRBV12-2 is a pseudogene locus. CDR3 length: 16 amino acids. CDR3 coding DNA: TGTGCAAGTCACTTCCGGCCCCACTCCTTATGCTACGAGCAGTACTTC. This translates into CASHFRPHSLCYEQYF.

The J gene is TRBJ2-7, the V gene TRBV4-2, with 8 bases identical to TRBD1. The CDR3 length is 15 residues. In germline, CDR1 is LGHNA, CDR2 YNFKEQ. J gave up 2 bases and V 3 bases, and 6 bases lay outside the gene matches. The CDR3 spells CASSQSQGEAYEQYF. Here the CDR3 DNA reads TGTGCCAGCAGCCAGTCACAGGGGGAGGCCTACGAGCAGTACTTC.

CDR3 loop: CASSPEQQVQETQYF. The CDR3 nucleotides are TGTGCCAGCAGCCCAGAGCAACAGGTCCAAGAGACCCAGTACTTC. The chain links TRBV14 to TRBJ2-5, with D maybe TRBD1 (5 bases). V lost 4 bases, J lost 1 base, and 13 bases lay in between. Germline V gene sequence: CDR1 SGHDN, CDR2 FVKESK. The CDR3 consists of 15 residues.

The DNA of the CDR3 is TGTGCCAGCAGCCAAGTCATGGGGGCCGGGACCACCATATATTTT. Translation gives CASSQVMGAGTTIYF. The rearrangement links TRBV7-2 to TRBJ1-3, with D possibly being TRBD1 (6 bases). V shed 5 bases and J shed 9 bases, with 20 bases lying between them. This CDR3 contains 15 residues. From germline, CDR1 is SGHTA and CDR2 FQGNSA.

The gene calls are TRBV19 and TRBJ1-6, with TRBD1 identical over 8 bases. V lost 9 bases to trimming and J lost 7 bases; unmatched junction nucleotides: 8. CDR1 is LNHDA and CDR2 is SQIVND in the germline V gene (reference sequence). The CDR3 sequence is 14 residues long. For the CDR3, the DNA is TGTGCCAGCCGGCCGGGGACAGGCAATTCACCCCTCCACTTT. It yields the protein CASRPGTGNSPLHF.

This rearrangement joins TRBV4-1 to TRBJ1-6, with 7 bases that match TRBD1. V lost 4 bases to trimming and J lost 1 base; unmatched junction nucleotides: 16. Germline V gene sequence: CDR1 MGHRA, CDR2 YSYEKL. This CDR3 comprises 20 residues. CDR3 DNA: TGCGCCAGCAGCCCTCAATCAGGGAGGGGGCGCGGATCCTATAATTCACCCCTCCACTTT. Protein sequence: CASSPQSGRGRGSYNSPLHF.

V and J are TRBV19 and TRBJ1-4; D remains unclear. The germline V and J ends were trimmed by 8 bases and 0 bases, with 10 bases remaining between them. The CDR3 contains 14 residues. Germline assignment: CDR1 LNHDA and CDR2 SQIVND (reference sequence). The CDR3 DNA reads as TGTGCCAGTCGGAACCCTGCAACTAATGAAAAACTGTTTTTT. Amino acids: CASRNPATNEKLFF. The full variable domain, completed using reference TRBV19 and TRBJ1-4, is DGGITQSPKYLFRKEGQNVTLSCEQNLNHDAMYWYRQDPGQGLRLIYYSQIVNDFQKGDIAEGYSVSREKKESFPLTVTSAQKNPTAFYLCASRNPATNEKLFFGSGTQLSVL.

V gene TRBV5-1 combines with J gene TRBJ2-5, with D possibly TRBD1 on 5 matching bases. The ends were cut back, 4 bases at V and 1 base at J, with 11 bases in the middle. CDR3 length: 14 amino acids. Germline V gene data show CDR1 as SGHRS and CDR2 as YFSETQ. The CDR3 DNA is TGCGCCAGCAGCCTCGACAGAAGCCAAGAGACCCAGTACTTC. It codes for CASSLDRSQETQYF.

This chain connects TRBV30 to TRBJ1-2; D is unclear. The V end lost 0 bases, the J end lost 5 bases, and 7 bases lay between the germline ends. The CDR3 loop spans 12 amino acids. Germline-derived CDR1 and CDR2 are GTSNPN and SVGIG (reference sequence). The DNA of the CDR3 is TGTGCCTGGAGTGTCAGCATTTATGGCTACACCTTC. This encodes CAWSVSIYGYTF. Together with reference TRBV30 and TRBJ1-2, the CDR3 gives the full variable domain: SQTIHQWPATLVQPVGSPLSLECTVEGTSNPNLYWYRQAAGRGLQLLFYSVGIGQISSEVPQNLSASRPQDRQFILSSKKLLLSDSGFYLCAWSVSIYGYTFGSGTRLTVV.

In DNA form, the CDR3 reads TGCGCCAGCAGCCGAGGCCGGAGACAGGGGGATTCAGATACGCAGTATTTT. Translating it yields CASSRGRRQGDSDTQYF. The chain carries TRBV5-1 and TRBJ2-3, with 9 bases identical to TRBD1. Germline V lookup: CDR1 SGHRS, CDR2 YFSETQ. CDR3 length: 17 residues. The trim removed 4 bases at V and 4 bases at J, leaving 13 bases unmatched.

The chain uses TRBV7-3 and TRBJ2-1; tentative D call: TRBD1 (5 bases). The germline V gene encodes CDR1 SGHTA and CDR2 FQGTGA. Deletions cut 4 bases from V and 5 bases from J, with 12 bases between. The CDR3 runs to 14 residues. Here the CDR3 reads CASSSGQNNNEQFF. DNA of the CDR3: TGTGCCAGCAGCTCCGGACAAAACAACAATGAGCAGTTCTTC.